These 6 T cell receptor beta chains came from one sample sequenced in a study of shared clonotypes between healthy human individuals. Sequenced by immunoSEQ multiplex PCR; TCRdb stores in-frame clones only, minus some. The table lists hundreds of thousands of clones, approximately 97% of them singletons, with 0.2% to 0.25% in the top ten. In the naive CD8 group, cells lacked CD45RO and were positively selected for CCR7, so terminally differentiated effector memory CD45RA+ cells were left out. Sample: naive CD8+ T cells sorted from blood. These receptors were obtained from a young man in good health.

V usage is TRBV13 and J usage is TRBJ1-1, with 9 bases lining up with TRBD1. The germline V gene encodes CDR1 PRHDT and CDR2 FYEKMQ (reference sequence). The CDR3 length is 14 residues. J lost 5 bases, V lost 6 bases, and 7 bases had no gene match. The CDR3 is CASRVTGGGTEAFF. The CDR3 region has the DNA TGTGCCAGCAGAGTAACAGGGGGCGGGACTGAAGCTTTCTTT. Full variable domain (remainder filled in from reference TRBV13 and TRBJ1-1): AAGVIQSPRHLIKEKRETATLKCYPIPRHDTVYWYQQGPGQDPQFLISFYEKMQSDKGSIPDRFSAQQFSDYHSELNMSSLELGDSALYFCASRVTGGGTEAFFGQGTRLTVV.

This chain links TRBV10-3 with TRBJ2-4, with TRBD2 matching over 7 bases. Germline V CDR1 and CDR2: ENHRY, SYGVKD. Unmatched junction bases numbered 8, after V lost 8 bases and J lost 7 bases. This CDR3 region has 13 residues. CDR3 DNA: TGTGCCATCGGCGACGGGGGGTTGAACATTCAGTACTTC. Translating gives CAIGDGGLNIQYF.

V gene TRBV5-5 combines with J gene TRBJ1-2; possible D gene TRBD1, 5 bases. Germline V lookup: CDR1 SGHKS, CDR2 YYEKEE (reference sequence). This CDR3 has 13 amino acids. V lost 4 bases, J lost 8 bases, and 15 bases lay in between. This CDR3 reads CASSVPGPEGYTF. The CDR3 nucleotides are TGTGCCAGCAGCGTCCCGGGGCCAGAGGGCTACACCTTC.

Only a few counts were recorded for this clone. The chain is built from TRBV4-1 and TRBJ2-5; D gene ambiguous. Germline assignment: CDR1 MGHRA and CDR2 YSYEKL. This CDR3 region has 15 residues. Trimming took 0 bases from V and 5 from J, leaving 13 bases between them. CDR3 DNA: TGCGCCAGCAGCCAAGATCGGAGTAGCCGCGAGACCCAGTACTTC. Amino acids: CASSQDRSSRETQYF.

The chain recombines TRBV11-2 with TRBJ2-3; weak D call: TRBD2 (6 bases). The V end was cut by 5 bases, the J end by 2 bases, with 14 bases between. Germline assignment: CDR1 SGHAT and CDR2 FQNNGV. The CDR3 runs to 15 residues. The CDR3 here is CASSRRRAVTDTQYF. CDR3 in DNA: TGTGCCAGCAGCCGAAGGAGGGCCGTCACAGATACGCAGTATTTT.

The chain employs TRBV7-2 and TRBJ1-1, with D tentatively TRBD1 (6 bases). Between the trimmed V and J ends, which lost 2 bases and 3 bases, there was a span of 22 bases. Germline V gives CDR1 SGHTA, CDR2 FQGNSA. The CDR3 sequence is 18 residues long. The CDR3 DNA sequence: TGTGCCAGCAGCTTATCGGGTGGGTCAGGGGTAGCGGACACTGAAGCTTTCTTT. Protein product: CASSLSGGSGVADTEAFF.